This T cell receptor (beta chain) was found in a study of blood T cell repertoires in COVID-19. Background on the study: Whether acute or convalescent, the COVID-19 samples came from the United States, Italy and Spain. T cells, B-cell-depleted T cells, or PBMCs supplied cDNA or gDNA.

Original processing notes: Nucleated cell number was recorded as an estimate derived from reference gene primer amplification. Only in-frame clones appear in the TCRdb table, and some are missing; sequencing was by immunoSEQ multiplex PCR. The D gene and trimming were derived from the DNA, and the V and J assignments and clone size from that table. The sample lists fewer than 180,000 clones, roughly 87% occurring once. Input material: peripheral blood. This receptor was taken from a woman aged 60-75 years with active or convalescent COVID-19.

CDR3 DNA: TGTGCCAGCGGGCAGGGGGCGCACGGGGAAAAACTGTTTTTT. Protein product: CASGQGAHGEKLFF. The V and J genes are TRBV6-5 and TRBJ1-4; 8 positions match TRBD1. This CDR3 is 14 amino acids long. Germline V gene data show CDR1 as MNHEY and CDR2 as SVGAGI. V shed 8 bases, J shed 8 bases, and the junction held 10 bases outside the gene matches.